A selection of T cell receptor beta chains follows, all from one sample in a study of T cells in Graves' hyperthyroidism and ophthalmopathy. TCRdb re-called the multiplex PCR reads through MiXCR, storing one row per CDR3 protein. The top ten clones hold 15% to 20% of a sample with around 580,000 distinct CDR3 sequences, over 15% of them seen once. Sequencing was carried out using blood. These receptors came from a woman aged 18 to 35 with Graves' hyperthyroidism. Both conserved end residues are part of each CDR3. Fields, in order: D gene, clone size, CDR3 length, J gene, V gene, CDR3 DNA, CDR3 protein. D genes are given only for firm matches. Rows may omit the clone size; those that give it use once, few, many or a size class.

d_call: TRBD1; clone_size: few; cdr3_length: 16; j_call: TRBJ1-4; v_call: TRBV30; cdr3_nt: TGTGCCTGGAGTCTTTACGAGGGACAGACTCATGAAAAACTGTTTTTT; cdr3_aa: CAWSLYEGQTHEKLFF
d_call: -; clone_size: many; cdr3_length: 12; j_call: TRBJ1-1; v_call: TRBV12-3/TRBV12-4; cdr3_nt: TGTGCCAGCAGTAATGGAGGCCGGCAAGCTTTCTTT; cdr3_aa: CASSNGGRQAFF
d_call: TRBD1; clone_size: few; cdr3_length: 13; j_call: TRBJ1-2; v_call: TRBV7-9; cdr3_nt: TGTGCCAGCAGGGACAGGGCGTACTATGGCTACACCTTC; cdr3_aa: CASRDRAYYGYTF
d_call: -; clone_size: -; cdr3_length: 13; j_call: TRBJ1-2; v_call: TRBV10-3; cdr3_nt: TGTGCCATCTTAGACGGAACTAACTATGGCTACACCTTC; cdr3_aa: CAILDGTNYGYTF
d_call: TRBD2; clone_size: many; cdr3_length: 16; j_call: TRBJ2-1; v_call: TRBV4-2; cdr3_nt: TGTGCCAGCAGCCAAGATCGGGCTAGCGGGAGGGCTGAGCAGTTCTTC; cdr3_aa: CASSQDRASGRAEQFF
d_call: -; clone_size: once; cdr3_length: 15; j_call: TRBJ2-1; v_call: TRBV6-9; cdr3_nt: TGTGCCAGCAGTCAGTCGGGGACTGTCTACAATGAGCAGTTCTTC; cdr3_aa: CASSQSGTVYNEQFF
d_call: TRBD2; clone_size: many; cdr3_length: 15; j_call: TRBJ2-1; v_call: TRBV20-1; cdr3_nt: TGCAGTGCTAGGCGTGCTAGCGGGAGGGCCAGCGAGCAGTTCTTC; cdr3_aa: CSARRASGRASEQFF
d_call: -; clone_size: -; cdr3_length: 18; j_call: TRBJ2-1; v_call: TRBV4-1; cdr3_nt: TGCGCCAGCAGCCAAGTAATTAAGGCGGGCCCTAAAGGGAATGAGCAGTTCTTC; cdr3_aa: CASSQVIKAGPKGNEQFF
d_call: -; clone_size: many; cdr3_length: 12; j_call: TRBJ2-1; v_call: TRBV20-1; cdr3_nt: TGCAGTGCTTCGACCCCGGGCGAGGAGCAGTTCTTC; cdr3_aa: CSASTPGEEQFF
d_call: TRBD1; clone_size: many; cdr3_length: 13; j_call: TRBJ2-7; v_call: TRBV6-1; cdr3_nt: TGTGCCAGCAGTACGGGACAGGGTTTCGAGCAGTACTTC; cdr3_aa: CASSTGQGFEQYF
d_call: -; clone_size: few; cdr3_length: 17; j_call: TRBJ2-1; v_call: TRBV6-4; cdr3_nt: TGTGCCAGCAGTGACTCGAAGTCGGACTCTGGGGTTGGTGAGCAGTTCTTC; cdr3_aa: CASSDSKSDSGVGEQFF
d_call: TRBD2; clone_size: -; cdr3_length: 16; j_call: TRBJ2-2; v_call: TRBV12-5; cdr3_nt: TGTGCTAGTGGTTTGGTGACTAGCGGGTACACCGGGGAGCTGTTTTTT; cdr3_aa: CASGLVTSGYTGELFF